This section outlines one TCR beta chain sequence together with its context. The data originate from a study of blood T cell repertoires in COVID-19. At the level of the study: Both acute and convalescent COVID-19 samples were obtained from the United States, Italy and Spain. PBMCs, B-cell-depleted T cells, or T cells provided the cDNA or gDNA that made up the material.

The CDR3 is made up of 13 amino acids. Germline V lookup: CDR1 LNHDA, CDR2 SQIVND (reference sequence). V was clipped by 6 bases and J by 4 bases, with 10 bases between them. Under the authors' procedure: Amplification of reference gene primers was used by the study to estimate nucleated cell counts. Clones were read by immunoSEQ multiplex PCR, and TCRdb kept only the in-frame ones, dropping some. V and J calls and clone size are copied from that table; D and trimming were computed from the DNA. This sample has about 11,000 clones, with 80% to 90% found just once. Sequenced material: peripheral blood. This sequence was found in a human donor in a cohort sampled during active COVID-19. V is TRBV19 and J is TRBJ1-5; tentatively, D is TRBD1 (5 bases). CDR3 bases: TGTGCCAGTAGGTTCAAGGGGAATCAGCCCCAGCATTTT. It codes for CASRFKGNQPQHF.